This T cell receptor (beta chain) was identified in a study of blood T cell repertoires in COVID-19. The germline gives CDR1 SEHNR, CDR2 FQNEAQ (reference sequence). The CDR3 spans 15 residues. V lost 0 bases and J 0 bases, leaving 8 bases between the germline ends. Authors' methods: Researchers report that nucleated cell counts were estimated from reference gene primer amplification. The repertoire was sequenced with immunoSEQ multiplex PCR; TCRdb's copy has only in-frame clones and lacks some. V and J calls plus clone size are reproduced from that table; the DNA served to infer D and trimming. The sample includes some 71,000 clones, over 65% of them seen just once.

The sample taken for sequencing was peripheral blood. This clonotype originated in a woman aged 70-85 years with acute or convalescent COVID-19. The chain has TRBV7-9 and TRBJ2-5, with a weak D call TRBD1 (6 bases). This CDR3 reads CASSLAGTHQETQYF. DNA of the CDR3: TGTGCCAGCAGCTTAGCCGGGACACACCAAGAGACCCAGTACTTC.